The 29 T cell receptor beta chains in this list originate from one sample, sequenced in a study of T cells expressing NK-cell markers. TCRdb processed the 5' RACE reads again and assigns one entry to each CDR3 protein, with no DNA. This table lists roughly 300,000 distinct CDR3 sequences. The sequencing input was blood T cells: a sorted CD56 or NKG2C T cell subset, CD4+ or CD8+ T cells, or bulk PBMC T cells (not recorded which). The origin of the receptors is a woman aged 18 to 69 in good health.

The chain joins TRBV20-1 to TRBJ1-5. Germline lookup yields CDR1 DFQATT and CDR2 SNEGSKA (reference sequence). The CDR3 runs 13 residues. This CDR3 reads CSARDPKNQPQHF.

CDR3 protein: CASRDSGASYEQYF. The chain recombines TRBV7-2 with TRBJ2-7. The length of the CDR3 is 14 residues. The germline V gene has CDR1 SGHTA and CDR2 FQGNSA.

The J gene is TRBJ1-1, the V gene TRBV12-3 or TRBV12-4. The CDR3 is 12 amino acids. The CDR3 protein is CASSLVHTEAFF.

CDR3 sequence: CASSFRDRWPSGANVLTF. The chain combines TRBV11-1 with TRBJ2-6; TCRdb returns TRBD1, unconfirmable since there is no DNA. The CDR3 consists of 18 residues. Looked up from germline, CDR1 is SGHAT and CDR2 is FQDESV (reference sequence).

This chain joins TRBV20-1 and TRBJ1-1; the TRBD1 assignment by TCRdb is unverifiable without DNA. The CDR3 runs to 16 residues. Germline values: CDR1 DFQATT, CDR2 SNEGSKA (reference sequence). The CDR3 region is CRTSLAGGIKNTEAFF.

This chain uses TRBV7-7 with TRBJ2-3; the D gene TCRdb calls, TRBD2, cannot be checked with no DNA. The CDR3 runs to 15 residues. Germline CDR1 reads SSHAT; CDR2 reads FNYEAQ (reference sequence). The CDR3 spells CASSLAAGVADTQYF.

CDR3 in amino acids: CASSQDGTGNEKLFF. The rearrangement links TRBV4-1 to TRBJ1-4; no DNA is available, so the TRBD1 call from TCRdb remains unchecked. The CDR3 is 15 amino acids. In germline, CDR1 is MGHRA, CDR2 YSYEKL.

The rearrangement links TRBV6-5 to TRBJ2-2; TCRdb picks TRBD1, but there is no DNA to check that call. The CDR3 length is 16 residues. The germline V gene encodes CDR1 MNHEY and CDR2 SVGAGI. CDR3 sequence: CASRSSGGANTGELFF.

The chain employs TRBV12-3 or TRBV12-4 and TRBJ2-3. The CDR3 is 11 residues long. This CDR3 reads CASSRSVTQYF.

The chain uses TRBV5-6 and TRBJ1-2; the D call of TRBD1 rests on TCRdb alone, since no DNA is present to check it. This CDR3 has 14 amino acids. CDR1 and CDR2 (germline): SGHDT, YYEEEE. CDR3: CASSLDRATYGYAF.

The chain combines TRBV12-3 or TRBV12-4 with TRBJ1-6; TCRdb designates TRBD1, a call that cannot be tested without DNA. CDR3 size: 13 residues. CDR3 in amino acids: CASASAGRSPLHF.

The chain joins TRBV28 to TRBJ1-6; lacking DNA, the TRBD1 call made by TCRdb goes unchecked. The CDR3 has 14 amino acids. The germline CDR1 and CDR2 sequences are MDHEN and SYDVKM. CDR3 residues: CASTPGKPNSPLHF.

V and J are TRBV15 and TRBJ2-2. Per germline, CDR1 LNHNV and CDR2 YYDKDF (reference sequence). The CDR3 has 13 amino acids. The CDR3 loop reads CATSILRAGELFF.

The chain combines TRBV7-9 with TRBJ1-2; the D call from TCRdb, TRBD1, cannot be confirmed without DNA. The CDR3 contains 14 residues. Germline V CDR1 and CDR2: SEHNR, FQNEAQ (reference sequence). CDR3: CASRSYREAYGYTF.

The V and J genes are TRBV28 and TRBJ1-5; TCRdb names TRBD1, which stays unverified in the absence of DNA. The CDR3 extends over 15 amino acids. Germline loops: CDR1 MDHEN, CDR2 SYDVKM. CDR3 protein: CASSSRDSPSQPQHF. The full variable domain, with the rest looked up from reference TRBV28 and TRBJ1-5, is DVKVTQSSRYLVKRTGEKVFLECVQDMDHENMFWYRQDPGLGLRLIYFSYDVKMKEKGDIPEGYSVSREKKERFSLILESASTNQTSMYLCASSSRDSPSQPQHFGDGTRLSIL.

The chain has TRBV7-2 and TRBJ1-2. The CDR3 extends over 14 amino acids. Germline CDR1 and CDR2: SGHTA and FQGNSA. The CDR3 sequence: CASSLDRRTDGYTF.

V is TRBV5-4 and J is TRBJ2-4; TCRdb picks TRBD1, but there is no DNA to check that call. Germline CDR1 is SGHNT and CDR2 is YYREEE (reference sequence). The CDR3 extends over 16 amino acids. CDR3 protein: CASSTGGGGGRYIQYF.

The CDR3 sequence is CASSNRKGRTEAFF. V and J are TRBV11-2 and TRBJ1-1; the TCRdb call, TRBD1, lacks DNA for checking. The CDR3 runs to 14 residues. In germline, CDR1 is SGHAT, CDR2 FQNNGV.

The V gene is TRBV20-1, the J gene TRBJ1-3; TCRdb returns TRBD1, unconfirmable since there is no DNA. This CDR3 is 15 amino acids long. Looked up from germline, CDR1 is DFQATT and CDR2 is SNEGSKA (reference sequence). Here the CDR3 reads CSARTGEGPGNTIYF.

This chain joins TRBV5-1 and TRBJ2-2. The CDR3 spans 14 residues. Per the germline V gene, CDR1 is SGHRS and CDR2 is YFSETQ. The CDR3 here is CASSLLLNTGELFF.

The chain has TRBV7-2 and TRBJ2-3; with no DNA, the TCRdb D assignment of TRBD1 cannot be verified. Germline CDR1 is SGHTA and CDR2 is FQGNSA. The CDR3 has 16 amino acids. The CDR3 is CASSSSGTASTDTQYF. The full variable domain, rest sourced from reference TRBV7-2 and TRBJ2-3, is GAGVSQSPSNKVTEKGKDVELRCDPISGHTALYWYRQSLGQGLEFLIYFQGNSAPDKSGLPSDRFSAERTGGSVSTLTIQRTQQEDSAVYLCASSSSGTASTDTQYFGPGTRLTVL.

The CDR3 sequence: CASSYVTSGGNYNEQFF. The chain uses TRBV6-2 or TRBV6-3 and TRBJ2-1; TCRdb designates TRBD2, a call that cannot be tested without DNA. Germline V gene data show CDR1 as MNHEY and CDR2 as SVGEGT. This CDR3 is built from 17 residues.

The chain is built from TRBV9 and TRBJ2-2. This CDR3 has 11 amino acids. Germline CDR1 reads SGDLS; CDR2 reads YYNGEE. The chain's CDR3 is CASKNTGELFF.

The J gene is TRBJ2-2, the V gene TRBV20-1; TCRdb's D call, TRBD1, is unchecked because there is no DNA. Germline V gives CDR1 DFQATT, CDR2 SNEGSKA (reference sequence). This CDR3 region has 16 residues. CDR3: CSAPLGDRAVAGELFF.

The rearrangement uses TRBV20-1 and TRBJ1-1; TCRdb's D call of TRBD1 is untestable without DNA. CDR1 DFQATT and CDR2 SNEGSKA come from the germline V gene (reference sequence). There are 13 residues in the CDR3. The CDR3 here is CSARDWGGTEAFF.

The gene calls are TRBV5-1 and TRBJ2-2; TCRdb reports TRBD1, a call that lacks DNA to check it against. Germline V CDR1 and CDR2: SGHRS, YFSETQ. The CDR3 contains 14 residues. CDR3: CASTVQGATGELFF.

The chain combines TRBV15 with TRBJ1-5; without DNA, the TCRdb call of TRBD1 cannot be checked. CDR1 and CDR2 from the germline V gene are LNHNV and YYDKDF (reference sequence). The CDR3 totals 16 residues. The CDR3 region is CATSRDLGTTNQPQHF.

The chain combines TRBV27 with TRBJ2-3. Germline V gene sequence: CDR1 MNHEY, CDR2 SMNVEV (reference sequence). CDR3 length: 15 residues. The CDR3 region is CASRFLSKGTDTQYF.

This rearrangement joins TRBV5-1 to TRBJ2-3; TCRdb picks TRBD1, but there is no DNA to check that call. The CDR3 length is 17 residues. Germline-derived CDR1 and CDR2 are SGHRS and YFSETQ. CDR3 residues: CASSLRVIRGNTDTQYF. Full variable domain (outside the CDR3, taken from reference TRBV5-1 and TRBJ2-3): KAGVTQTPRYLIKTRGQQVTLSCSPISGHRSVSWYQQTPGQGLQFLFEYFSETQRNKGNFPGRFSGRQFSNSRSEMNVSTLELGDSALYLCASSLRVIRGNTDTQYFGPGTRLTVL.